This TCR beta chain is from a study of CD8 T cells in ankylosing spondylitis. Study-wide results and limits: Significant enrichment of disease-linked clones was reportedly seen in matched ankylosing spondylitis synovial fluid. Reactive arthritis synovial fluid and blood previously showed some of these motif variants. Ankylosing spondylitis blood appeared to carry a characteristic TCR beta motif of roughly eight highly homologous variants.

This CDR3 contains 13 residues. CDR1 is SQVTM and CDR2 is ANQGSEA in the germline V gene. Germline trimming cut 4 bases from V and 9 bases from J; bases unmatched to any gene: 6. A remark on this clonotype: What it recognizes is unknown.

TCRdb re-called the 5' RACE reads with MiXCR, one entry per CDR3 protein. In the table there are 400,000 or so distinct CDR3 sequences, approximately 26% of which are singletons. The genes are TRBV29-1 and TRBJ2-1, with 10 nucleotides matching TRBD2. Input material: blood, either unsorted or a sorted T cell fraction (not recorded which). The receptor's source is a male donor with ankylosing spondylitis. CDR3 nucleotides: TGCAGCGTTGGTCCTAGCGGGAGAGGTGAGCAGTTCTTC. Translating it yields CSVGPSGRGEQFF.